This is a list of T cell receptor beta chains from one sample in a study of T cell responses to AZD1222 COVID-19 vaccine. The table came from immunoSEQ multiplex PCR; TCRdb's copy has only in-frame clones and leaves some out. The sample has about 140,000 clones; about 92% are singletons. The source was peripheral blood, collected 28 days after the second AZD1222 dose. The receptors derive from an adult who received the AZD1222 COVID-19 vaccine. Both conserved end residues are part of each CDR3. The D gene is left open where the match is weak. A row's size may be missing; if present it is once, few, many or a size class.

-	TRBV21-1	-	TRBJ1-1	CASSNASTTRAFF	TGTGCCAGCAGCAATGCCTCGACCACGAGAGCTTTCTTT
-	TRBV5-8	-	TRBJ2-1	CASSPLGPGLYNEQFF	TGTGCCAGCAGCCCGTTGGGACCCGGACTTTACAATGAGCAGTTCTTC
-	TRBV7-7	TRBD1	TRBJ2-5	CASSKNRGETQYF	TGTGCCAGCAGCAAAAACAGGGGAGAGACCCAGTACTTC
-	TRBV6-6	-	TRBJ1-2	CASSSLTGAGYGYTF	TGTGCCAGCAGTTCGTTAACAGGCGCCGGGTATGGCTACACCTTC
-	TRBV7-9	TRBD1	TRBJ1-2	CASSLGSGTGIVAGYTF	TGTGCCAGCAGCTTAGGTTCAGGGACAGGGATCGTTGCCGGCTACACCTTC
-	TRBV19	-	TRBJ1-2	CASTLTLAGFYGYTF	TGTGCCAGTACCCTCACCCTGGCAGGGTTCTATGGCTACACCTTC
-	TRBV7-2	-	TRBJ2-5	CASSLAAQGPQETQYF	TGTGCCAGCAGCTTAGCGGCCCAGGGCCCGCAAGAGACCCAGTACTTC
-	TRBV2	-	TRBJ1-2	CASVRDRNYGYTF	TGTGCCAGCGTCCGGGACCGGAACTATGGCTACACCTTC
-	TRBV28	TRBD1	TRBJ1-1	CASSGQGLEAFF	TGTGCCAGCAGTGGACAGGGACTTGAAGCTTTCTTT
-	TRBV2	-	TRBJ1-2	CASSDRISYGYTF	TGTGCCAGCAGCGACAGGATAAGCTATGGCTACACCTTC
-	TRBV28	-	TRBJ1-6	CASSPRGRSNSPLHF	TGTGCCAGCAGCCCTCGAGGTCGTTCTAATTCACCCCTCCACTTT
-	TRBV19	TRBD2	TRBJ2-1	CASSRQRRAGGPFNEQFF	TGTGCCAGTAGTCGCCAAAGGAGAGCGGGAGGGCCCTTCAATGAGCAGTTCTTC
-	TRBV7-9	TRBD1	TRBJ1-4	CASSLAGQGERLFF	TGTGCCAGCAGCTTAGCAGGACAGGGCGAAAGACTGTTTTTT
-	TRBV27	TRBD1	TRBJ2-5	CASSLSRGETQYF	TGTGCCAGCTCCCTAAGCAGGGGGGAGACCCAGTACTTC
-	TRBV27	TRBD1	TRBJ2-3	CASSLPGQGTDTQYF	TGTGCCAGCAGCCTACCGGGACAGGGGACAGATACGCAGTATTTT
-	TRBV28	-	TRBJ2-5	CASTGGWGLQETQYF	TGTGCCAGCACTGGCGGATGGGGACTCCAAGAGACCCAGTACTTC
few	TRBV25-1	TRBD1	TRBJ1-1	CASSDGTGPTRDTEAFF	TGTGCCAGCAGTGATGGGACAGGGCCCACTCGGGACACTGAAGCTTTCTTT
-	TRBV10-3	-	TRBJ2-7	CAIRIGIEQYF	TGTGCCATCAGGATAGGGATCGAGCAGTACTTC
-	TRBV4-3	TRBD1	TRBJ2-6	CASSPQTGVGANVLTF	TGCGCCAGCAGCCCCCAGACAGGGGTCGGGGCCAACGTCCTGACTTTC